These 11 T cell receptor beta chains came from one sample sequenced in a study. One entry per CDR3 protein, called by TCRdb with MiXCR from the 5' RACE reads. Of roughly 64,000 distinct CDR3 sequences listed, approximately 23% are singletons. The specimen was memory CD4+ T cells sorted from a lymph node. Subset defined: memory CD4+ T cells, CD4+CD45RO+CD25-. The receptor set was obtained from a female donor with breast cancer.

This clonotype has more than one count but fewer than ten. The chain couples TRBV4-2 to TRBJ2-4; unclear D gene. V shed 1 base and J shed 4 bases, with 8 bases lying between them. CDR3 length: 14 residues. Germline CDR1 LGHNA, CDR2 YNFKEQ. CDR3 sequence: CASSQVGQKNIQYF. The CDR3 nucleotides read TGTGCCAGCAGCCAAGTCGGGCAGAAAAACATTCAGTACTTC.

This clonotype was found a few times. CDR3 sequence (DNA): TGCGCCAGCAGCATAACTAGCGGAAGCTACAATGAGCAGTTCTTC. Amino acids: CASSITSGSYNEQFF. The gene calls are TRBV5-1 and TRBJ2-1, with 8 bases aligning to TRBD2. J was trimmed by 3 bases and V by 4 bases; bases with no gene match: 6. In germline, CDR1 is SGHRS, CDR2 YFSETQ. This CDR3 has 15 amino acids. Full variable domain (remainder filled in from reference TRBV5-1 and TRBJ2-1): KAGVTQTPRYLIKTRGQQVTLSCSPISGHRSVSWYQQTPGQGLQFLFEYFSETQRNKGNFPGRFSGRQFSNSRSEMNVSTLELGDSALYLCASSITSGSYNEQFFGPGTRLTVL.

In its sample, this clonotype was seen a few times. The V gene is TRBV29-1, the J gene TRBJ1-2; D is undetermined. Per germline, CDR1 SQVTM and CDR2 ANQGSEA. The CDR3 sequence is 13 residues long. Trimming cost V 0 bases and J 8 bases, with 13 bases left between them. The CDR3 DNA follows: TGCAGCGTTGAAGAGGACTTTTTGCGGGGCTACACCTTC. This gives the protein CSVEEDFLRGYTF. Filled out from reference TRBV29-1 and TRBJ1-2, the complete variable domain reads SAVISQKPSRDICQRGTSLTIQCQVDSQVTMMFWYRQQPGQSLTLIATANQGSEATYESGFVIDKFPISRPNLTFSTLTVSNMSPEDSSIYLCSVEEDFLRGYTFGSGTRLTVV.

This clonotype was detected only a few times. The J gene is TRBJ2-2, the V gene TRBV4-2; 7 positions match TRBD2. The CDR3 loop spans 16 amino acids. The J segment lost 5 bases and the V segment lost 0 bases, leaving 6 bases of the junction unmatched. Looked up from germline, CDR1 is LGHNA and CDR2 is YNFKEQ. The DNA of the CDR3 is TGTGCCAGCAGCCAAGAACCGGGACTACAGACCGGGGAGCTGTTTTTT. Residues: CASSQEPGLQTGELFF.

The table lists this clonotype with a few counts. J is TRBJ1-2 and V is TRBV29-1, with no clear D. V shed 4 bases and J shed 2 bases, with 5 bases lying between them. Germline CDR1 reads SQVTM; CDR2 reads ANQGSEA. The CDR3 covers 11 residues. The CDR3 here is CSVVRNYGYTF. CDR3 in DNA: TGCAGCGTTGTAAGAAACTATGGCTACACCTTC.

This clonotype has a handful of counts. The chain combines TRBV6-5 with TRBJ1-6; D is unresolved. The germline CDR1 and CDR2 sequences are MNHEY and SVGAGI. The CDR3 runs 15 residues. V was clipped by 4 bases and J by 4 bases, with 11 bases between them. The CDR3 nucleotides are TGTGCCAGCAGTTTCGGGTTGGGATATAATTCACCCCTCCACTTT. Encoded protein: CASSFGLGYNSPLHF.

The gene calls are TRBV12-3 or TRBV12-4 and TRBJ2-3, with TRBD1 as a possible D gene (5 bases). This CDR3 has 18 residues. V was trimmed by 2 bases and J by 2 bases, leaving 20 bases between them. CDR3 sequence reads: CASSLNANWGRATDTQYF. CDR3 in DNA: TGTGCCAGCAGTTTAAACGCCAACTGGGGCAGGGCCACAGATACGCAGTATTTT.

Concerning this clonotype: With a much larger clone just one base away, this may be a read error. The chain carries TRBV29-1 and TRBJ2-1, with D hard to call. CDR1 and CDR2 (germline): SQVTM, ANQGSEA. The CDR3 is 12 residues long. Here the CDR3 DNA reads TGCAGCGCCTGTCATTCCTACAATGGGCAGTTCTTC. Translated: CSACHSYNGQFF.

The sample holds many counts of this clonotype. This chain joins TRBV20-1 and TRBJ1-3, with D hard to call. Per germline, CDR1 DFQATT and CDR2 SNEGSKA (reference sequence). The CDR3 is 13 residues long. Trimming took 7 bases from V and 0 from J, leaving 10 bases between them. CDR3 in amino acids: CSVGVTSGNTIYF. The CDR3 bases are TGCAGTGTCGGGGTTACCTCTGGAAACACCATATATTTT.

This clonotype has ten or more counts. The chain employs TRBV5-6 and TRBJ1-2; D is unclear. V lost 3 bases, J lost 0 bases, and 18 bases lay in between. The CDR3 length is 17 residues. Germline CDR1 and CDR2: SGHDT and YYEEEE. CDR3 protein: CASSSPLELRANYGYTF. CDR3 in DNA: TGTGCCAGCAGCTCGCCCCTGGAGTTGAGGGCTAACTATGGCTACACCTTC.

This clonotype has more than one count but fewer than ten. In DNA, the CDR3 is TGCAGTGCTAGCCCGGGCCCAAACATTCAGTACTTC. The encoded protein is CSASPGPNIQYF. The V call is TRBV20-1, the J call TRBJ2-4; D uncertain. Between the trimmed V and J ends, which lost 3 bases and 6 bases, there was a span of 9 bases. This CDR3 is built from 12 residues. Per the germline V gene, CDR1 is DFQATT and CDR2 is SNEGSKA (reference sequence).